The 8 T cell receptor beta chains below were found in one sample sequenced in a study of T cell responses to AZD1222 COVID-19 vaccine. Sequencing used immunoSEQ multiplex PCR; TCRdb keeps in-frame clones, though not all of them. The sample has under 100,000 clones, around 85% seen once; the top ten hold around 8%. The sample was peripheral blood, taken on day 0 of AZD1222 vaccination. Receptors originate from an adult in good health.

The J gene is TRBJ2-2, the V gene TRBV7-2, with 16 bases lining up with TRBD2. The CDR3 is made up of 18 amino acids. Germline V gene sequence: CDR1 SGHTA, CDR2 FQGNSA. Trimming at V came to 1 base and at J to 7 bases, leaving 6 bases not matched to a gene. The CDR3 DNA reads as TGTGCCAGCAGCTTAGTGGGACTAGCGGGAGGGCCTGACGGGGAGCTGTTTTTT. This translates into CASSLVGLAGGPDGELFF.

The chain carries TRBV4-2 and TRBJ1-3; no clear D gene. The germline V gene encodes CDR1 LGHNA and CDR2 YNFKEQ. Trimming left V 4 bases short and J 4 bases short, with 5 bases between. The CDR3 totals 12 residues. The CDR3 coding sequence is TGTGCCAGCAGCCGGGAGGGAAACACCATATATTTT. It yields the protein CASSREGNTIYF.

The rearrangement joins TRBV28 to TRBJ1-2; no definite D call. Trimming shortened V by 10 bases and J by 8 bases, and 20 bases separated the two germline ends. From germline, CDR1 is MDHEN and CDR2 SYDVKM. The CDR3 runs to 13 residues. The CDR3 region is CATLSSASWGYTF. CDR3 sequence (DNA): TGTGCCACCCTGAGCAGTGCCTCTTGGGGCTACACCTTC.

The chain combines TRBV3-1 (or the pseudogene TRBV3-2) with TRBJ2-1, with 11 nucleotides matching TRBD2. This CDR3 has 15 amino acids. Trimming removed 4 bases from V and 4 bases from J; junction bases left unmatched: 3. CDR1 and CDR2 (germline): LGHDT, YNNKEL (reference sequence). CDR3 DNA sequence: TGTGCCAGCAGCCGAGGGACTAGCGGTTACAATGAGCAGTTCTTC. Amino acid sequence: CASSRGTSGYNEQFF.

The chain is built from TRBV11-2 and TRBJ2-7, with TRBD1 as a possible D gene (6 bases). Germline V gene lookup returns CDR1 SGHAT and CDR2 FQNNGV. V lost 5 bases, J lost 2 bases, and 16 bases lay in between. The CDR3 is 15 amino acids. CDR3: CASSRLQGPPYEQYF. CDR3 nucleotides: TGTGCCAGCAGCCGTTTACAGGGCCCACCCTACGAGCAGTACTTC.

This rearrangement joins TRBV5-1 to TRBJ2-5; TRBD2 agrees at 12 bases. This CDR3 region has 15 residues. Losses at the gene ends were 5 bases for V and 3 bases for J; bases not matched to a gene: 5. Germline V lookup: CDR1 SGHRS, CDR2 YFSETQ. CDR3: CASRTSGSPEETQYF. The CDR3 nucleotides are TGCGCCAGCAGGACTAGCGGGAGTCCCGAAGAGACCCAGTACTTC.

The sample holds a few counts of this clone. CDR3 bases: TGTGCCAGTAGTAACCAAGAACGGGAAAAACTGTTTTTT. It yields the protein CASSNQEREKLFF. V gene TRBV19 combines with J gene TRBJ1-4; D is ambiguous. V was clipped by 4 bases and J by 8 bases, with 11 bases between them. CDR1 is LNHDA and CDR2 is SQIVND in the germline V gene (reference sequence). The CDR3 has 13 residues. Based on the CDR3 plus reference TRBV19 and TRBJ1-4, the full variable domain is DGGITQSPKYLFRKEGQNVTLSCEQNLNHDAMYWYRQDPGQGLRLIYYSQIVNDFQKGDIAEGYSVSREKKESFPLTVTSAQKNPTAFYLCASSNQEREKLFFGSGTQLSVL.

This CDR3 reads CASSPVGSGSLSYNEQFF. DNA for the CDR3: TGTGCCAGCAGCCCCGTAGGTAGCGGGTCACTCTCCTACAATGAGCAGTTCTTC. The J gene is TRBJ2-1, the V gene TRBV9, with 7 bases fitting TRBD2. V lost 4 bases to trimming and J lost 0 bases; unmatched junction nucleotides: 13. Germline lookup yields CDR1 SGDLS and CDR2 YYNGEE. The CDR3 runs 18 residues.